The source of this T cell receptor (beta chain) is a study of cytomegalovirus exposure and HLA in healthy donors. A multiplex PCR was run with 60 Vbeta primers and 13 Jbeta primers. Method: immunoSEQ multiplex PCR; TCRdb's copy keeps in-frame clones and lacks some. Altogether about 100,000 clones are present, around 80% being singletons, with the ten largest covering under 0.8%. CDR1 and CDR2 (germline): MNHEY, SVGAGI. Trimming took 5 bases from V and 3 from J; bases not matched to a gene: 7. The CDR3 has 15 residues. The specimen sequenced was PBMCs. The source of this sequence is a woman aged 55-69 years in good health and CMV-seronegative. The chain recombines TRBV6-5 with TRBJ2-7; 10 bases fit TRBD1. The CDR3 sequence: CASSRGGQGNYEQYF. CDR3 coding DNA: TGTGCCAGCAGTAGGGGGGGACAGGGGAACTACGAGCAGTACTTC.